The following is a TCR beta chain sequence with its context. The antigen it binds to is not known. The input lacks base qualities; no much larger clone sits a single base away. The CDR3 regions of human TCRbeta chains were analyzed by immunosequencing. Per the authors' processing: TCRs in the repertoires were compared against a reference library of SARS-CoV-2-specific TCRs that had been generated with the MIRA antigen-specificity platform. Breadth was defined as the fraction of unique TCRs that were SARS-CoV-2-associated, and depth was defined as the fraction of total T cells that were SARS-CoV-2-associated. Using the MIRA data, each spike-specific TCR was mapped to the spike region that the TCR reacts to and placed in a CD4 or CD8 class. Log10-transformed breadth and depth values were compared by one-way ANOVA with Sidak's multiple comparisons tests. Held by TCRdb, this immuneACCESS table contains in-frame sequences only and omits some clones. Under half of the omission traces to an unresolved V gene where checked; the cause of the rest is unknown. That table supplies the V and J calls and clone size; D and trimming were determined from the DNA. A total of some 150,000 clones appear in this sample, about 89% of them only once. Just over 9% of the sample belongs to the ten largest clones.

The CDR3 goes from the cysteine to the phenylalanine over 14 residues. The kept DNA is CDR3 alone, 42 bases in frame from the first base. Trimming accounts for 2 bases at V and 5 bases at J, while the number of junction bases matched to no gene is 6. From a lookup of the germline V gene, CDR1 and CDR2 are SGHTA and FQGTGA. The data derive from a study of T cell responses to AZD1222 COVID-19 vaccine (dated by TCRdb to 2020 to 2023). At the level of the whole study: TCR sequencing covered fewer than 250 trial participants: nearly 210 given two doses of AZD1222 and 26 given two doses of MenACWY control vaccine. Trial participants were enrolled into age subgroups of 18-55, 56-69 and 70-plus years, which contained approximately 150, 28 and 58 TCR-sequenced participants, respectively. General study outcomes and caveats: Vaccine-associated CD4 TCRs spanned the whole spike protein, with dominant responses in regions 160-218 and 743-854. Because no day 14 peak-response samples were available, repertoires were characterized only after the peak T cell response. In the small 56-69-year group, the increase in depth fell short of significance, most likely because of low power. Nearly half of unique spike-specific TCRs reportedly recognized epitopes outside regions mutated in the B.1.351 and B.1.1.7 variants. A significant rise in spike-specific TCR breadth and depth was observed after two AZD1222 doses relative to day 0 and relative to MenACWY recipients. Most participants were white British and females outnumbered males, and the authors suggested that clonal diversity may have been underestimated. Conclusions about previously exposed vaccinees are limited because only a handful of AZD1222 recipients were SARS-CoV-2 seropositive at baseline.

The time point tag for this specimen amounts to: about 28 days (+/-7) after the second vaccine dose. Because spike-specific TCR depth and breadth did not differ between the two schedules, AZD1222 recipients who got a second dose at roughly 4 weeks were pooled with those who got a second dose at roughly 12 weeks. Vaccinee samples came from UK trials COV001 and COV002, including a single-blind randomized controlled phase 2/3 trial of AZD1222 (ChAdOx1 nCoV-19) in healthy adults. For TCRbeta chain sequencing, PBMC samples from trial participants were taken at day 0 and at day 28 after the second dose.

The chain couples TRBV7-3 to TRBJ2-7; 7 bases in between match TRBD2. Specimen: peripheral blood, collected 28 days after the second AZD1222 dose. The receptor was isolated from an adult who received the AZD1222 COVID-19 vaccine. The sequence in DNA is TGTGCCAGCAGCTTACGGGGGGACTCTCACGAGCAGTACTTC. This yields the protein CASSLRGDSHEQYF. Reference TRBV7-3 and TRBJ2-7 proteins supply the regions before and after the CDR3; the full variable domain is: GAGVSQTPSNKVTEKGKYVELRCDPISGHTALYWYRQSLGQGPEFLIYFQGTGAADDSGLPNDRFFAVRPEGSVSTLKIQRTERGDSAVYLCASSLRGDSHEQYFGPGTRLTVT.